The present TCR beta chain was sequenced within a study of blood T cell repertoires in COVID-19. Study background: Acute-phase and convalescent COVID-19 samples originated in the United States, Italy and Spain. Sample material is recorded as cDNA or gDNA derived from T cells, B-cell-depleted T cells, or PBMCs.

Under the authors' procedure: How many nucleated cells were present was estimated from reference gene primer amplification. This table comes from immunoSEQ multiplex PCR, and its TCRdb copy is limited to in-frame clones, with some not included. D and trimming were read from the DNA, whereas the V and J calls and clone size are those reported in that table. The sample holds about 75,000 clones, about 88% seen once. Deletions cut 4 bases from V and 4 bases from J, with 16 bases between. The CDR3 runs 14 residues. Looked up from germline, CDR1 is SQVTM and CDR2 is ANQGSEA. The receptor comes from a human donor in a cohort sampled during active COVID-19. The sequencing sample was made of peripheral blood. V is TRBV29-1 and J is TRBJ1-1; D is ambiguous. DNA of the CDR3: TGCAGCGTTGTTAGGGCCATCGGAGGCACTGAAGCTTTCTTT. Protein sequence: CSVVRAIGGTEAFF.